This record covers a single T cell receptor (beta chain). Its cognate antigen has yet to be identified. Per-base quality was not reported, and no clone a single base away is much larger than it. The data belong to a study of T cells after yellow fever vaccination (dated by TCRdb to about 2019). In the study overall: The SMART-Seq v4 Ultra Low Input RNA kit was used to prepare libraries from fractions with low cell numbers. Blood samples were taken at several timepoints before and after primary and secondary immunization, and bulk PBMC replicates and cell subsets were isolated. Two healthy male donors, one aged 18 to 30 and one aged 30 to 40 years, made up the cohort. To follow T-cell clones before and after primary and booster YFV17D yellow fever vaccination, bulk TCR alpha and beta repertoires were sequenced over time.

The treatment or condition label, as the study defines it: live attenuated yellow fever vaccine strain. Two biological replicates of bulk PBMCs were collected at each blood-draw timepoint. A standard Ficoll-Paque protocol was used to isolate PBMCs from peripheral blood. RNA was extracted with TriZol from bulk PBMCs, CD4 and CD8 fractions, and dextramer-positive and dextramer-negative fractions. According to the germline V gene (reference sequence), CDR1 reads DFQATT and CDR2 reads SNEGSKA. V has 4 bases trimmed and J has 4 bases trimmed; junction bases matching no gene number 16. The CDR3 covers 17 residues, taking in both the cysteine and the phenylalanine. The sequence is cut down to CDR3 DNA, 51 bases in frame from base 1. The listed sequencing device is Illumina NovaSeq 6000. TCR cDNA was synthesized by 5'RACE template switching, through which a universal primer site and unique molecular identifiers were introduced. Priming for cDNA synthesis came from both the TCR alpha and TCR beta constant segments. Two PCR steps were used to amplify libraries, with sample barcodes and sequencing adapters being added in the second step. Sequencing of libraries was performed on Illumina HiSeq 2500 (2x100 bp) or NovaSeq (2x150 bp). Under the source paper's analysis protocol: MIGEC handled demultiplexing of reads and collapsing into UMI consensus sequences, while MiXCR performed V(D)J alignment. Using edgeR on replicate PBMC samples, clonotypes were called vaccine-responding if FDR was below 0.01 and the log2 fold change was above 5 up to day 15. Bulk clonotypes were assigned CD4 or CD8 identity according to which sequenced CD4 or CD8 repertoire held them at higher abundance. TCRdb reprocessed the public reads (quality trimming at Q25 with fastp, clone calling with MiXCR) and kept in-frame beta chains. Each entry is one CDR3 protein sequence, shown with its most common DNA and genes. The V and J calls and clone size come from TCRdb's table, not from the authors' own analysis. The sample table holds 310,000 or so distinct CDR3 sequences, of which more than 3% were seen once. The top ten clones comprise about 20% of the sample.

General study outcomes and caveats: Most clones expanded after primary vaccination were re-detected after the booster (almost 97% of CD4 and 88% of CD8), suggesting broad memory maintenance. The secondary T-cell response was found to be weaker but faster than the primary response, with a peak reached on day 5 rather than on day 15. Because the study included only a couple of donors, the extent to which the findings can be generalized is limited. Computational filtering was required because FACS-sorted repertoires could contain abundant contaminating clonotypes from the bulk population. A small fraction of clonotypes showed up in both the CD4 and CD8 compartments, probably as a result of convergent recombination.

This clonotype was obtained from a man aged 18 to 30 who received the YFV17D yellow fever vaccine. Recombination joined TRBV20-1 with TRBJ2-5; the junction holds 9 bases that match TRBD1. The sample was PBMCs, taken on the day of the yellow fever booster vaccination. The bases read TGCAGTGCTATACTTCAGGGGGTACAGGGGGCTTCAGAGACCCAGTACTTC. This translates into CSAILQGVQGASETQYF.